The 8 T cell receptor beta chains in this list originate from one sample, sequenced in a study of cytomegalovirus exposure and HLA in healthy donors. The PCR made use of 60 Vbeta and 13 Jbeta primers. Using immunoSEQ multiplex PCR, the repertoire was profiled, and TCRdb retains in-frame clones only, with some absent. The sample has 90,000 to 120,000 clones; over 70% are singletons. Material for sequencing was PBMCs. The receptor source for this set is a man aged 25 to 40 in good health and CMV-seronegative.

This chain links TRBV28 with TRBJ2-3; the match to TRBD2 covers 8 bases. J was trimmed by 4 bases and V by 10 bases; bases with no gene match: 13. CDR1 is MDHEN and CDR2 is SYDVKM in the germline V gene. The CDR3 covers 15 residues. The CDR3 spells CATQLAGKVADTQYF. The CDR3 nucleotides are TGTGCCACCCAATTAGCGGGGAAAGTGGCAGATACGCAGTATTTT.

This clone was seen a few times. V gene TRBV6-1 combines with J gene TRBJ2-3; D not certain. V lost 0 bases to trimming and J lost 7 bases, with 8 bases between them. This CDR3 region has 13 residues. The V gene's germline CDR1 is MNHNS and CDR2 SASEGT. In DNA, the CDR3 is TGTGCCAGCAGTGAAGCCTTGTCTAATACGCAGTATTTT. Translation: CASSEALSNTQYF.

The CDR3 protein is CASSYPGTGGNYGYTF. CDR3 bases: TGTGCCAGCAGCTACCCCGGGACAGGGGGTAACTATGGCTACACCTTC. The V and J genes are TRBV11-2 and TRBJ1-2, with TRBD1 matching 11 bases. In germline, CDR1 is SGHAT, CDR2 FQNNGV. V trimming: 4 bases; J trimming: 1 base; junction bases outside the gene matches: 5. The length of the CDR3 is 16 residues.

The gene calls are TRBV7-3 and TRBJ2-1; 12 bases line up with TRBD2. Germline V lookup: CDR1 SGHTA, CDR2 FQGTGA. The CDR3 is made up of 14 amino acids. The trim removed 4 bases at V and 9 bases at J, leaving 4 bases unmatched. The CDR3 reads CASSSRLAGVEQFF. The CDR3 DNA sequence: TGTGCCAGCAGCTCCAGACTAGCGGGAGTTGAGCAGTTCTTC.

This clone was observed once. This chain connects TRBV15 to TRBJ1-1, with D unresolved. This CDR3 contains 13 residues. Germline assignment: CDR1 LNHNV and CDR2 YYDKDF (reference sequence). V was pared by 5 bases and J by 5 bases, with 12 bases between. CDR3 DNA sequence: TGTGCCACCAGCCAGTCGCGGAGGACTGAAGCTTTCTTT. It yields the protein CATSQSRRTEAFF.

This chain uses TRBV6-5 with TRBJ1-1, with D possibly TRBD1 on 5 matching bases. V was trimmed by 8 bases and J by 5 bases, leaving 21 bases between them. CDR1 and CDR2 from the germline V gene are MNHEY and SVGAGI. The CDR3 sequence is 15 residues long. The CDR3 protein is CASHAEAGGGTEAFF. For the CDR3, the DNA is TGTGCCAGCCACGCCGAAGCGGGGGGTGGAACTGAAGCTTTCTTT.

The chain is built from TRBV14 and TRBJ2-7, with D maybe TRBD1 (5 bases). The CDR3 covers 13 residues. V gave up 8 bases and J gave up 2 bases, with 13 bases separating them. Per the germline V gene, CDR1 is SGHDN and CDR2 is FVKESK. CDR3 protein: CASSIQETYEQYF. The CDR3 nucleotides read TGTGCCAGCTCAATACAGGAAACCTACGAGCAGTACTTC. Based on the CDR3 plus reference TRBV14 and TRBJ2-7, the full variable domain is EAGVTQFPSHSVIEKGQTVTLRCDPISGHDNLYWYRRVMGKEIKFLLHFVKESKQDESGMPNNRFLAERTGGTYSTLKVQPAELEDSGVYFCASSIQETYEQYFGPGTRLTVT.

The chain recombines TRBV2 with TRBJ2-1, with TRBD2 matching over 13 bases. The trim removed 10 bases at V and 8 bases at J, leaving 8 bases unmatched. Germline V gene sequence: CDR1 SNHLY, CDR2 FYNNEI. The CDR3 consists of 14 residues. The CDR3 DNA reads as TGTGCCACCCTACTAGCGGGGGGGCCCGATGAGCAGTTCTTC. Protein: CATLLAGGPDEQFF.